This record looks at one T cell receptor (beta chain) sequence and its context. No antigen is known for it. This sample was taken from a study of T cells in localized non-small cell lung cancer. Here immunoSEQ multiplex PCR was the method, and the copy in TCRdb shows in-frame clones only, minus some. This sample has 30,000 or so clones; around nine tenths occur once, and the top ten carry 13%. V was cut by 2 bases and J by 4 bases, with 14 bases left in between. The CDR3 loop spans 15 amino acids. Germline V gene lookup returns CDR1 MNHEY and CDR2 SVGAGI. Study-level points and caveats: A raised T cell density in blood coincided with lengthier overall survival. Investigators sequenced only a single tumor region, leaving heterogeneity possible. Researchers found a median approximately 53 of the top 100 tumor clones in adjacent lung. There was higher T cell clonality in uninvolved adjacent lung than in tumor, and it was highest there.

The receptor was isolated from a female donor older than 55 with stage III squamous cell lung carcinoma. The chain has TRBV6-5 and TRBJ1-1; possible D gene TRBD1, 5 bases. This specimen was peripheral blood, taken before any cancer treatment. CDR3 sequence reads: CASSYTGGIVTEAFF. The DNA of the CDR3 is TGTGCCAGCAGTTACACTGGGGGGATCGTCACTGAAGCTTTCTTT.